This T cell receptor (beta chain) comes out of a study of radiation and T cells in renal cell carcinoma (dated by TCRdb to 2020 to 2022). Turning to the overall study: Samples came from a clinical trial, in which primary renal cell carcinomas received 15 Gy stereotactic body radiation therapy followed by nephrectomy 4 weeks later. A total of 53 samples underwent TCR beta sequencing, made up of roughly 26 tumors and some 27 peripheral blood samples. A total of 4 million to 5 million unique CDR3 nucleotide sequences, encoding around 2.7 million unique CDR3 amino acid sequences, were found across all 50 or so samples.

What the work shows at the level of the full study, not this receptor alone: Because pretreatment tumor biopsies were not available, the baseline intratumoral presence of clonotypes could not be determined. In blood, the top tumor clonotypes increased between baseline and 2 weeks post-radiation and then shrank by 4 weeks, which suggests that tumor-resident clones expanded only transiently. Blood repertoire dynamics were not followed beyond 4 weeks after treatment. Because the trial had a single-armed design, the trial could not examine how radiation dose or scheduling affected the TCR repertoire.

Comment on this clone: Its antigen is currently not known. Within one base of it there is no much larger clone, and no base qualities were kept.

Interpreted using the paper, the time point label stands for: baseline pretreatment blood. The sample's treatment or condition, from its label and the paper: 15 Gy SBRT to primary tumor, nephrectomy 4 weeks later. To track tumor-enriched clonotypes, serial peripheral blood was sampled from radiation-treated patients at baseline and at 2 weeks and 4 weeks after SBRT. All patients had renal cell carcinoma with clear cell pathology. The QIAamp DNA Blood Mini Kit (Qiagen) was used to prepare genomic DNA for TCR sequencing. The analyses included only samples that passed all quality control checks. From cysteine to phenylalanine, the CDR3 is 16 amino acids long. Here the CDR3 DNA is all that survives: 48 bases in frame from base 1. Trimming takes 3 bases off V and 1 base off J; junction bases not matched to a gene: 7. CDR1 and CDR2 are drawn from the germline V gene (reference sequence): LNHDA, SQIVND. TCR beta libraries were generated from genomic DNA with the immunoSEQ kit, following the manufacturer's recommendations. To prepare the libraries, a first multiplex PCR with proprietary primers was run, followed by a second PCR that added unique barcodes, and a bead cleanup was done after each round. Each sample batch included a kit-provided positive control reaction and a negative control reaction. The final libraries were assessed on an Agilent 4200 TapeStation D1000 ScreenTape, pooled by volume, and quantified by qPCR. An Illumina NextSeq500 fitted with a MidOutput 150-cycle cartridge performed the sequencing, running 156 Read1 cycles and 15 Index1 cycles with the kit's custom primers. The pooled library was loaded at approximately 1 pM, with an approximately 21% PhiX control spiked in. Processing in the source paper ran as follows. Vendor-processed data were analyzed in R, with a clonotype defined as all T cells sharing the same CDR3 nucleotide sequence. In the clone abundance analyses, frequencies were normalized to the 10,000 most abundant clones in each sample. Public T cell clones, which averaged fewer than five per sample, were excluded before analysis. Tumor-enriched clonotypes and baseline blood-enriched clonotypes were defined as those with an abundance difference of at least 32-fold between compartments. A beta-binomial differential abundance model was applied to find clonotypes that expanded or contracted between blood time points. The Baroni-Urbani and Buser coefficient was used to measure tumor-blood repertoire similarity, and groups were compared with two-tailed Wilcoxon tests in R. Drawn from immuneACCESS, this table holds only the in-frame rearrangements with V and J called that TCRdb kept. Clones are partly lost; checked studies trace under half to an unresolved V gene and leave the rest unexplained. Clone size and the V and J calls come from that table; the DNA yielded D and trimming. The sample records 55,000 to 65,000 clones, roughly 79% of which are singletons. 7.3% of the sample is in the top ten clones.

The source was blood, collected from a patient whose treatment included radiotherapy and nephrectomy. The rearrangement joined TRBV19 to TRBJ2-7, and 9 junction bases match TRBD1. The sequence derives from a man aged 55-75 years with renal cell carcinoma. The CDR3 region reads CASSIGRGQGSYEQYF. Read as DNA, the sequence is TGTGCCAGTAGTATTGGTAGAGGACAGGGGTCCTACGAGCAGTACTTC.